The 8 T cell receptor beta chains presented below share a single source sample, sequenced in a study of shared clonotypes between healthy human individuals. TCRdb's table, derived via immunoSEQ multiplex PCR, lists solely in-frame clones and lacks some. This sample carries some 660,000 clones, less than 80% of them seen once, and the ten largest clones take around 1.8%. Input material: memory CD4+ T cells sorted from blood. Specified subset: CD45RA-negative fraction. The receptors shown here come from a woman younger than 45 in good health.

This clone occurred once. The chain has TRBV7-2 and TRBJ1-2; D not certain. The CDR3 is 15 residues long. The V and J ends lost 1 base and 0 bases respectively, with 9 bases between them. In germline, CDR1 is SGHTA, CDR2 FQGNSA. CDR3 region: CASSLGALPNYGYTF. DNA for the CDR3: TGTGCCAGCAGCTTAGGGGCCCTACCTAACTATGGCTACACCTTC.

This clone was found many times. The chain recombines TRBV9 with TRBJ2-5; 14 positions match TRBD2. The CDR3 has 16 residues. Looked up from germline, CDR1 is SGDLS and CDR2 is YYNGEE. V trimming: 4 bases; J trimming: 5 bases; junction bases outside the gene matches: 7. CDR3 residues: CASSRGLAGVRETQYF. The CDR3 nucleotides read TGTGCCAGCAGCAGGGGACTAGCGGGAGTCCGGGAGACCCAGTACTTC.

Only one count was recorded for this clone. This may be a read error, as it is one base from a much larger clone. This CDR3 is also generated by other DNA sequences in the sample. V gene TRBV7-2 combines with J gene TRBJ2-2; the D is unclear. V was cut by 4 bases and J by 3 bases, with 3 bases left in between. Germline CDR1 and CDR2: SGHTA and FQGNSA. CDR3 length: 12 residues. DNA for the CDR3: TGTGCCAGCAGCTCCTACACCGGGGAGCTGTTTTTT. The encoded protein is CASSSYTGELFF.

This clone was seen only once. The junction differs from germline at one of its ends, possibly a read error. The gene calls are TRBV10-1 and TRBJ1-3, with TRBD1 matching over 8 bases. The CDR3 runs 13 residues. Germline CDR1 WNHNN, CDR2 SYGVQD (reference sequence). CDR3 sequence (DNA): TGCGCCCGCAGGGGGCTCAGGGGAAACACCATATATTTT. This encodes CARRGLRGNTIYF.

This chain joins TRBV11-2 and TRBJ2-5, with 8 bases aligning to TRBD1. CDR1 SGHAT and CDR2 FQNNGV come from the germline V gene. Germline trimming cut 8 bases from V and 4 bases from J; bases unmatched to any gene: 9. The length of the CDR3 is 14 residues. CDR3: CASSWDRSPETQYF. CDR3 coding DNA: TGTGCCAGCTCATGGGACAGGTCCCCAGAGACCCAGTACTTC.

V usage is TRBV7-9 and J usage is TRBJ2-3; 12 positions agree with TRBD2. CDR3 size: 15 residues. The germline V gene has CDR1 SEHNR and CDR2 FQNEAQ (reference sequence). The junction had 5 bases not matched to a gene; V was cut back by 5 bases and J by 5 bases. The CDR3 protein is CASSPGLAGIDTQYF. CDR3 coding DNA: TGTGCCAGCAGCCCAGGACTAGCGGGAATAGATACGCAGTATTTT.

A few counts support this clone. This chain links TRBV20-1 with TRBJ2-7; D gene unclear. CDR3 length: 10 residues. Trimming shortened V by 3 bases and J by 6 bases, and 6 bases separated the two germline ends. Germline V lookup: CDR1 DFQATT, CDR2 SNEGSKA (reference sequence). CDR3 protein: CSASLLEQYF. CDR3 coding DNA: TGCAGTGCTAGTCTCCTCGAGCAGTACTTC.

In this sample, this clone turned up many times. The sample contains more than one DNA sequence encoding this CDR3. The V call is TRBV7-6, the J call TRBJ1-5, with 7 bases matching TRBD1. CDR3 length: 15 amino acids. From germline, CDR1 is SGHVS and CDR2 FNYEAQ. V trimming: 5 bases; J trimming: 4 bases; junction bases outside the gene matches: 8. CDR3 coding DNA: TGTGCCAGCAGCCCCGGGACAGTACAAAATCAGCCCCAGCATTTT. It is translated as CASSPGTVQNQPQHF.